Listed below are T cell receptor beta chains from one sample, sequenced in a study of blood T cell repertoires in COVID-19. Measured with immunoSEQ multiplex PCR; TCRdb has only the in-frame clones, and not every one. The profile shows roughly 59,000 clones, 70% to 85% of them singletons. The material sequenced was peripheral blood. The receptor source for this set is a human donor in a cohort sampled during active COVID-19. CDR3s include the opening cysteine and the closing phenylalanine or tryptophan. D genes are given only for firm matches. Only some rows state a clone size, as once, few, many or a class for expanded clones.

v_call	j_call	d_call	clone_size	cdr3_aa	cdr3_nt
TRBV4-3	TRBJ2-7	TRBD1	NA	CASSPTGGAEQYF	TGCGCCAGCAGTCCGACAGGGGGCGCGGAGCAGTACTTC
TRBV4-3	TRBJ2-3	TRBD2	NA	CASSQDRSGRADTQYF	TGCGCCAGCAGCCAAGATCGAAGCGGGAGGGCAGATACGCAGTATTTT
TRBV7-9	TRBJ2-2	NA	NA	CASSFPGTPRLFF	TGTGCCAGCAGCTTCCCCGGGACTCCCCGGCTGTTTTTT
TRBV24-1	TRBJ2-1	TRBD2	NA	CATSAVPSGRAYNEQFF	TGTGCCACCAGTGCCGTACCGAGCGGGAGGGCCTACAATGAGCAGTTCTTC
TRBV2	TRBJ2-3	TRBD2	many	CASSLTSGTDTQYF	TGTGCCAGCAGTCTGACTAGCGGCACAGATACGCAGTATTTT
TRBV2	TRBJ1-4	TRBD1	NA	CASSGVDRGPNEKLFF	TGTGCCAGCAGTGGCGTGGACAGGGGGCCTAATGAAAAACTGTTTTTT
TRBV19	TRBJ1-4	TRBD1	few	CASSRRQGLNEKLFF	TGTGCCAGTAGTAGACGACAGGGCCTTAATGAAAAACTGTTTTTT
TRBV28	TRBJ2-1	NA	once	CASSLQAASGTYNEQFF	TGTGCCAGCAGTTTACAGGCGGCCAGCGGAACCTACAATGAGCAGTTCTTC
TRBV27	TRBJ1-6	NA	NA	CASSLFWGDSPLHF	TGTGCCAGCAGTTTATTTTGGGGGGATTCACCCCTCCACTTT
TRBV7-2	TRBJ1-2	TRBD1	NA	CASSFSGQGKYGYTF	TGTGCCAGCAGCTTCTCCGGACAGGGGAAATACGGCTACACCTTC
TRBV4-3	TRBJ2-6	NA	NA	CASSQEVSAAGANVLTF	TGCGCCAGCAGCCAAGAAGTCTCCGCGGCTGGGGCCAACGTCCTGACTTTC
TRBV6-2/TRBV6-3	TRBJ1-5	TRBD1	NA	CASNPFGQGRQPQHF	TGTGCCAGCAACCCTTTCGGACAGGGCAGGCAGCCCCAGCATTTT
TRBV10-3	TRBJ1-6	NA	few	CAISETGTLHF	TGTGCCATCAGTGAGACGGGGACCCTCCACTTT
TRBV24-1	TRBJ2-7	TRBD1	NA	CATSEPERTGVNEQYF	TGTGCCACCAGTGAACCCGAAAGGACAGGGGTCAACGAGCAGTACTTC
TRBV18	TRBJ2-2	TRBD1	many	CASSPSGQGGTGELFF	TGTGCCAGCTCACCATCGGGACAGGGAGGCACCGGGGAGCTGTTTTTT
TRBV29-1	TRBJ2-7	TRBD2	once	CSVASGQGLAGTRSEQYF	TGCAGCGTAGCCAGTGGACAGGGACTAGCGGGGACTCGTAGCGAGCAGTACTTC
TRBV28	TRBJ2-5	NA	once	CASSFYAVSQETQYF	TGTGCCAGCAGTTTCTATGCGGTCTCACAAGAGACCCAGTACTTC
TRBV4-1	TRBJ2-5	NA	NA	CASSGGYQETQYF	TGCGCCAGCAGCGGGGGCTACCAAGAGACCCAGTACTTC
TRBV1	TRBJ2-7	NA	NA	CTSSLRDSAYEQYF	TGCACCAGCAGCCTTCGGGACAGTGCCTACGAGCAGTACTTC
TRBV6-1	TRBJ2-3	NA	once	CASSEGAGYSTDTQYF	TGTGCCAGCAGTGAGGGGGCAGGCTATAGCACAGATACGCAGTATTTT
TRBV2	TRBJ2-1	TRBD2	once	CASRFRTSEDEQFF	TGTGCCAGCAGGTTCCGGACTAGCGAGGATGAGCAGTTCTTC
TRBV5-1	TRBJ2-7	TRBD1	NA	CASSFATGVEQYF	TGCGCCAGCAGCTTCGCTACAGGGGTTGAGCAGTACTTC
TRBV3-1/TRBV3-2	TRBJ2-3	NA	once	CASSRLTRMDTQYF	TGTGCCAGCAGCCGCCTCACTAGGATGGATACGCAGTATTTT
TRBV29-1	TRBJ2-3	NA	NA	CGTFTDTQYF	TGCGGGACATTCACAGATACGCAGTATTTT
TRBV27	TRBJ1-2	TRBD1	NA	CASSLQGALAYGYTF	TGTGCCAGCAGCCTTCAGGGGGCCTTGGCCTATGGCTACACCTTC
TRBV6-2/TRBV6-3	TRBJ1-6	NA	NA	CASSTGQYNSPLHF	TGTGCCAGCAGTACCGGACAGTATAATTCACCCCTCCACTTT
TRBV6-5	TRBJ2-7	NA	large	CASMEKPGSYEQYF	TGTGCCAGCATGGAGAAACCGGGCTCCTACGAGCAGTACTTC
TRBV7-6	TRBJ1-3	NA	once	CASSNGGGAGNTIYF	TGTGCCAGCAGCAACGGGGGGGGCGCGGGAAACACCATATATTTT
TRBV2	TRBJ2-2	NA	NA	CASTTGTMNTGELFF	TGTGCCAGCACAACCGGGACAATGAACACCGGGGAGCTGTTTTTT
TRBV4-2	TRBJ2-1	TRBD2	NA	CASSPLGALVAGGPRNEQFF	TGTGCCAGCAGCCCTCTCGGGGCCCTCGTGGCGGGAGGGCCACGCAATGAGCAGTTCTTC
TRBV5-1	TRBJ2-3	NA	few	CASSLAAGLTDTQYF	TGCGCCAGCAGCTTGGCGGCAGGGCTCACAGATACGCAGTATTTT
TRBV7-2	TRBJ2-3	NA	NA	CASSLGAIKQYF	TGTGCCAGCAGCTTAGGGGCCATCAAGCAGTATTTT
TRBV30	TRBJ2-4	TRBD1	NA	CAWTEQGTDIQYF	TGTGCCTGGACTGAACAGGGGACGGACATTCAGTACTTC
TRBV6-2/TRBV6-3	TRBJ2-7	NA	NA	CATSPRLGYEQYF	TGTGCCACCAGTCCCAGGCTGGGCTACGAGCAGTACTTC
TRBV7-8	TRBJ2-1	TRBD2	NA	CASSLGAGVVYNEQFF	TGTGCCAGCAGCTTAGGGGCGGGAGTAGTCTACAATGAGCAGTTCTTC
TRBV2	TRBJ2-2	TRBD2	NA	CASSGRRGTGELFF	TGTGCCAGCAGCGGGAGGCGGGGCACCGGGGAGCTGTTTTTT
TRBV7-6	TRBJ2-6	NA	NA	CASSFGGFSGANVLTF	TGTGCCAGCAGCTTTGGCGGATTCTCTGGGGCCAACGTCCTGACTTTC
TRBV11-2	TRBJ1-1	NA	NA	CASSPTGRTEAFF	TGTGCCAGCAGCCCCACCGGGAGGACTGAAGCTTTCTTT
TRBV27	TRBJ1-6	TRBD1	NA	CASSPVAGGQGSPLHF	TGTGCCAGCAGTCCAGTAGCAGGGGGCCAGGGATCACCCCTCCACTTT
TRBV7-2	TRBJ1-5	NA	NA	CASSLLARGSNQPQHF	TGTGCCAGCAGCTTATTGGCGCGGGGGAGCAATCAGCCCCAGCATTTT
TRBV28	TRBJ2-7	NA	NA	CASSISSAPYEQYF	TGTGCCAGCAGCATCTCCAGTGCCCCCTACGAGCAGTACTTC
TRBV5-1	TRBJ2-7	NA	few	CASRSGWGDYEQYF	TGCGCCAGCAGAAGCGGCTGGGGGGACTACGAGCAGTACTTC
TRBV7-7	TRBJ2-7	TRBD2	few	CASSLRTSDYEQYF	TGTGCTAGCAGCTTAAGGACTAGCGACTACGAGCAGTACTTC
TRBV5-1	TRBJ2-1	NA	NA	CASSVGSIDNEQFF	TGCGCCAGCAGCGTTGGGAGCATCGACAATGAGCAGTTCTTC
TRBV4-2	TRBJ1-1	NA	NA	CASSQERNTEAFF	TGTGCCAGCAGCCAAGAGAGAAACACTGAAGCTTTCTTT
TRBV2	TRBJ1-4	TRBD1	NA	CASSVGTGEKLFF	TGTGCCAGCAGTGTAGGGACAGGGGAAAAACTGTTTTTT
TRBV18	TRBJ1-3	NA	NA	CASSLQRGSGNTIYF	TGTGCCAGCTCCCTACAGCGGGGCTCTGGAAACACCATATATTTT
TRBV7-6	TRBJ2-1	NA	NA	CASSLVGSRSYNEQFF	TGTGCCAGCAGCTTAGTGGGCTCACGCTCCTACAATGAGCAGTTCTTC
TRBV27	TRBJ2-2	TRBD2	NA	CASSPALGLAANTGELFF	TGTGCCAGCAGTCCCGCCTTAGGACTAGCCGCAAACACCGGGGAGCTGTTTTTT
TRBV28	TRBJ2-2	NA	NA	CASSLKATGELFF	TGTGCCAGCAGTTTGAAAGCCACCGGGGAGCTGTTTTTT
TRBV6-5	TRBJ2-1	NA	NA	CASSYSSSSSYNEQFF	TGTGCCAGCAGTTACTCGAGTTCGAGCTCCTACAATGAGCAGTTCTTC
TRBV19	TRBJ2-3	TRBD2	NA	CASSIKAGGVDTQYF	TGTGCCAGTAGTATCAAAGCGGGAGGGGTAGATACGCAGTATTTT
TRBV6-2/TRBV6-3	TRBJ2-7	TRBD2	NA	CASSYVGGSSYEQYF	TGTGCCAGCAGTTACGTTGGCGGGAGCTCCTACGAGCAGTACTTC
TRBV7-9	TRBJ2-3	NA	NA	CASSTWDKSTDTQYF	TGTGCCAGCAGCACTTGGGACAAAAGCACAGATACGCAGTATTTT
TRBV7-8	TRBJ2-7	TRBD2	NA	CASSTSGRAYEQYF	TGTGCCAGCAGCACAAGCGGGAGAGCCTACGAGCAGTACTTC